A single T cell receptor (beta chain) is shown here with its context. Losses at the gene ends were 4 bases for V and 3 bases for J; bases not matched to a gene: 3. The CDR3 length is 15 residues. Germline lookup yields CDR1 WSHSY and CDR2 SAAADI. This entry comes from a study of blood T cell repertoires in COVID-19. Study-level background: COVID-19 samples, acute and convalescent, were from the United States, Italy and Spain. From T cells, B-cell-depleted T cells, or PBMCs came the material, which was cDNA or gDNA.

As handled by the study authors: Reference gene primer amplification gave nucleated cell count estimates. Sequencing used immunoSEQ multiplex PCR; TCRdb keeps in-frame clones, though not all of them. V and J calls and clone size are as listed in that table; D and trimming were resolved from the DNA. The table lists tens of thousands of clones, 85% to 95% of them singletons. This sequence originates from a woman aged 60-75 years with active COVID-19. This chain links TRBV10-2 with TRBJ2-1; 10 nucleotides align to TRBD1. What was sequenced was peripheral blood. The CDR3 loop is CASSAGQGLYNEQFF. The CDR3 DNA reads as TGCGCCAGCAGTGCGGGACAGGGGCTCTACAATGAGCAGTTCTTC.